This TCR beta chain comes out of a study of T-cell reconstitution after alpha-beta-depleted transplantation in children (dated by TCRdb to about 2016). About the study as a whole: The study quantitatively tracked T-cell immune reconstitution after TCRalphabeta/CD19-depleted allogeneic hematopoietic cell transplantation in children using TCR repertoire profiling.

Reading from cysteine to phenylalanine, the CDR3 counts 10 amino acids. Kept here is only the CDR3 DNA, which spans 30 bases and is read in frame from base 1. The junction shows trimming of 8 bases on V and 9 bases on J, plus 8 bases between the germline ends. Based on the germline V gene, the CDR1 and CDR2 sequences are MGHDK and SYGVNS. Worth noting for this clonotype: Its antigen specificity is not known. The sample holds no much larger clone one base away, and base qualities are not on file.

The library was made by PCR. The reads were generated on an Illumina HiSeq 2500. TCR libraries were prepared with molecular barcoding, using unique molecular identifiers to normalize TCRbeta repertoire quantification. In-frame beta chains were kept once TCRdb had trimmed the public reads at Q25 with fastp and called clones with MiXCR. Each CDR3 protein appears once, grouped with its most common genes and DNA. Here the sample has roughly 400,000 distinct CDR3 sequences; roughly 20% occur a single time. The leading ten clones occupy about 3.8% of the sample. This TCR came from a human donor who donated a stem cell graft to a child with acute myeloid leukemia. The rearrangement joined TRBV25-1 to TRBJ2-1; the D gene cannot be resolved reliably. The starting material was PBMCs from the stem cell graft donor, obtained from the stem cell graft. This receptor carries the CDR3 CASLGVEQFF. DNA sequence: TGTGCCAGCCTAGGTGTTGAGCAGTTCTTC.